The present T cell receptor beta chain was sequenced within a study of blood T cell repertoires in COVID-19. The overall study: COVID-19 samples collected from the United States, Italy and Spain covered acute and convalescent phases. PBMCs, B-cell-depleted T cells, or T cells were the source of the cDNA or gDNA that made up the material.

Under the authors' procedure: By means of reference gene primer amplification, nucleated cell counts were estimated. The data were produced by immunoSEQ multiplex PCR, yet TCRdb's version contains in-frame clones alone and is incomplete. V and J calls and clone size are given by that table; D and trimming were obtained from the DNA. The sample consists of 200,000 to 250,000 clones, around 80% of them appearing once. This CDR3 has 15 amino acids. Germline assignment: CDR1 MRHNA and CDR2 SNTAGT. The V and J ends lost 7 bases and 8 bases respectively, with 23 bases between them. The sample was peripheral blood. The TCR originated in a woman in her 70s with acute or convalescent COVID-19. The rearrangement joins TRBV6-4 to TRBJ1-2; possibly TRBD1 for D (5 bases). The CDR3 loop reads CASKPPGNYVDGYTF. The CDR3, as DNA: TGTGCCAGCAAACCACCAGGGAACTATGTGGACGGCTACACCTTC.